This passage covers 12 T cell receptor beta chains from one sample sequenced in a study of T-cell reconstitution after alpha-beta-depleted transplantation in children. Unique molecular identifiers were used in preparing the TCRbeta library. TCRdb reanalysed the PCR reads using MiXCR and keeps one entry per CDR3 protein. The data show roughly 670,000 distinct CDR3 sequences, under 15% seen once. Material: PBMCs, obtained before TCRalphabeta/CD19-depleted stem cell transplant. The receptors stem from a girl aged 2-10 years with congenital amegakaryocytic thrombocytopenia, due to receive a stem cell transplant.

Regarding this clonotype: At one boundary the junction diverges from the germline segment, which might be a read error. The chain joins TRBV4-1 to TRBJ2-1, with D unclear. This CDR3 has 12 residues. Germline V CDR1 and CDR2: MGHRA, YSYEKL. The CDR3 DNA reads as TGCGCCAGCAGCCAAGTTTACAATGAGCAGTCCTTC. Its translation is CASSQVYNEQSF.

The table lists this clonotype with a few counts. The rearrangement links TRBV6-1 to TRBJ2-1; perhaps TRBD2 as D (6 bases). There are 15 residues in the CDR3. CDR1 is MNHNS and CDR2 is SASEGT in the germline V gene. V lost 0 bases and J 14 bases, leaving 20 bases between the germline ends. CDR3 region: CASSEAPRDGEAKFF. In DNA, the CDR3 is TGTGCCAGCAGTGAAGCCCCACGCGACGGGGAGGCCAAGTTCTTC.

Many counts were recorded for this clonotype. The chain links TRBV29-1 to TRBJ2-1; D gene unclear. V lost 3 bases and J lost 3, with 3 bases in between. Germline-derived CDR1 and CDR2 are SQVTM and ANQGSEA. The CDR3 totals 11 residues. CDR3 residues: CSVEFYNEQFF. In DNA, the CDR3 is TGCAGCGTTGAGTTCTACAATGAGCAGTTCTTC.

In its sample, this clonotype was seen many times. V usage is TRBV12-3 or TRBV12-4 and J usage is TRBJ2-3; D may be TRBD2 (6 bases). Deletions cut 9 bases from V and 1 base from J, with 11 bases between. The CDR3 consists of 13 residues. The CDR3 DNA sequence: TGTGCCAGTCTTTCTAGCGGCACAGATACGCAGTATTTT. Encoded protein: CASLSSGTDTQYF.

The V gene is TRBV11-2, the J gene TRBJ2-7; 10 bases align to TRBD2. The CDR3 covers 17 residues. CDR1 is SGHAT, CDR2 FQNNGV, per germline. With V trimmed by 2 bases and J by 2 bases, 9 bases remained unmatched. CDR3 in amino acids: CASSLTMVAGGPYEQYF. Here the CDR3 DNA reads TGTGCCAGCAGCTTAACTATGGTAGCGGGAGGTCCCTACGAGCAGTACTTC.

In DNA, the CDR3 is TGCGCCAGCAGCTCCTACGGGACAGGGGGACTAGCGACCTACGAGCAGTACTTC. Its translation: CASSSYGTGGLATYEQYF. The chain uses TRBV10-2 and TRBJ2-7, with a weak D call TRBD1 (11 bases). Between the trimmed V and J ends, which lost 6 bases and 2 bases, there was a span of 26 bases. The V gene's germline CDR1 is WSHSY and CDR2 SAAADI. The CDR3 has 18 residues.

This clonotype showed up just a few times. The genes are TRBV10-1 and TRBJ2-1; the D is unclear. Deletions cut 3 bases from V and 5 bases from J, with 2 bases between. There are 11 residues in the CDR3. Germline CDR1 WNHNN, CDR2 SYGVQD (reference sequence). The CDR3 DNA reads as TGCGCCAGCAGTGACAACAATGAGCAGTTCTTC. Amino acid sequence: CASSDNNEQFF.

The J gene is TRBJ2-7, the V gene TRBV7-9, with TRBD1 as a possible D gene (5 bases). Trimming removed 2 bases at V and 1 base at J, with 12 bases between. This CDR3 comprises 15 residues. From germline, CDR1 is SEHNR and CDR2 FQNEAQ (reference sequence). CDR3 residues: CASSLRLGPSYEQYF. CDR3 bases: TGTGCCAGCAGCTTAAGGTTGGGGCCGTCCTACGAGCAGTACTTC. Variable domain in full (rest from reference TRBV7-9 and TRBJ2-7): DTGVSQNPRHKITKRGQNVTFRCDPISEHNRLYWYRQTLGQGPEFLTYFQNEAQLEKSRLLSDRFSAERPKGSFSTLEIQRTEQGDSAMYLCASSLRLGPSYEQYFGPGTRLTVT.

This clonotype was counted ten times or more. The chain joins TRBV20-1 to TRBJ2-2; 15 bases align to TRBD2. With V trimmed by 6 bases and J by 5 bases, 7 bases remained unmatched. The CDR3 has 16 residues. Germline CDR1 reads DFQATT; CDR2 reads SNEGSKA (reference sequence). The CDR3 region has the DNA TGCAGTGCAAGGACTAGCGGGAGGGCCTCGACCGGGGAGCTGTTTTTT. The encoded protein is CSARTSGRASTGELFF.

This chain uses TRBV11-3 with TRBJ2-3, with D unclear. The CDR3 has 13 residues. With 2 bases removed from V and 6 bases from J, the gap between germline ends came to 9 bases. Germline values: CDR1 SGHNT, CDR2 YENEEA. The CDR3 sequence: CASSLTPADTQYF. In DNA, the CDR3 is TGTGCCAGCAGCTTAACGCCAGCCGATACGCAGTATTTT. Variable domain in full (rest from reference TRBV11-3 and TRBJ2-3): EAGVVQSPRYKIIEKKQPVAFWCNPISGHNTLYWYLQNLGQGPELLIRYENEEAVDDSQLPKDRFSAERLKGVDSTLKIQPAELGDSAVYLCASSLTPADTQYFGPGTRLTVL.

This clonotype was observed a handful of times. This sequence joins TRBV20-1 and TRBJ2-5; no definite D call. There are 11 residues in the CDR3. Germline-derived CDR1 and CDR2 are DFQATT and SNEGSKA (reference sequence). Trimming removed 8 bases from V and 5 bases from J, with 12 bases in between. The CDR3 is CSTPLGETQYF. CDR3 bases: TGCAGTACTCCCCTTGGGGAGACCCAGTACTTC.

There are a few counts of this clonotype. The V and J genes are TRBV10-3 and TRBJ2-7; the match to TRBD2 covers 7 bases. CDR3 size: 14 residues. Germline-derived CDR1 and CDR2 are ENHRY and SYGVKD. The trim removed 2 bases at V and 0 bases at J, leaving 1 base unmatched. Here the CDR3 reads CAISEERDSYEQYF. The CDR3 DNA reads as TGTGCCATCAGTGAGGAGCGGGACTCCTACGAGCAGTACTTC.